The rows below give T cell receptor beta chains drawn from one sample of a study of cytomegalovirus exposure and HLA in healthy donors. Profiled with immunoSEQ multiplex PCR; TCRdb holds only in-frame clones, not every one. The table records under 150,000 clones, approximately 84% of them present only once. Input material: PBMCs. The receptors were gathered from a middle-aged woman in good health and CMV-seronegative. The conserved cysteine and the conserved F or W are not part of the CDR3 here.

j_call | v_call | cdr3_aa
TRBJ2-1 | TRBV12-1 | ASSSSWTTSSYNEQF
TRBJ2-6 | TRBV4-1 | ASSQESGPLSGANGLT
TRBJ2-7 | TRBV11-2 | ASSKRDTSYEQY
TRBJ2-3 | TRBV10-3 | AISLGQRADTQY
TRBJ1-1 | TRBV19 | ASSISHGGNTEAF
TRBJ2-7 | TRBV7-6 | ASSGGTSGYEQY
TRBJ2-7 | TRBV30 | AWSVQGYEQY
TRBJ2-7 | TRBV6-5 | ASRSQGADEQY
TRBJ2-5 | TRBV4-2 | ASSPQVGTGRDETQY
TRBJ2-5 | TRBV5-1 | ASSPGGASGVQETQY
TRBJ2-2 | TRBV11-3 | ASSPRVTSGELF
TRBJ2-3 | TRBV9 | ASSAFPGLAGEDTQY
TRBJ2-4 | TRBV5-3 | ARSYRTGTSIAKNIQY
TRBJ2-7 | TRBV27 | ASSFLAEISYEQY
TRBJ2-3 | TRBV28 | ASSRTTVSSTDTQY
TRBJ2-1 | TRBV11-2 | ASSPVYYNEQF
TRBJ2-3 | TRBV6-1 | ASSVSSGASTDTQY
TRBJ2-4 | TRBV6-5 | ASSYSPTGERNSQY
TRBJ2-5 | TRBV7-3 | ASSLTEGTQY
TRBJ1-2 | TRBV6-5 | ASSRRTGAYGYT
TRBJ2-2 | TRBV29-1 | SVRRGSHGELF
TRBJ2-2 | TRBV27 | ASFSGTVNTGELF
TRBJ2-1 | TRBV19 | ASSIEVAGNDNEQF
TRBJ1-1 | TRBV27 | ASSLGTGEAF
TRBJ2-5 | TRBV10-1 | ASSDIAGGPETQY
TRBJ1-1 | TRBV13 | ASSLARTGTTNTEAF
TRBJ1-5 | TRBV30 | AWSVKGGQPQH
TRBJ2-1 | TRBV5-1 | ASSGDSRDNEQF
TRBJ1-5 | TRBV27 | ASSPRDRRSYSNQPQH
TRBJ1-5 | TRBV29-1 | SVWDREGQPQH
TRBJ1-2 | TRBV11-2 | ASSPIRQGGFGYT
TRBJ1-3 | TRBV9 | ASSVAGQGNTIY
TRBJ1-2 | TRBV28 | ASTLDRVAYGYT
TRBJ2-7 | TRBV6-1 | ASTGGSGTYEQY
TRBJ2-3 | TRBV27 | ATQGQLLLTSGRATDTQY
TRBJ1-6 | TRBV5-4 | ASSLGTDPTRNSPLH
TRBJ2-2 | TRBV19 | ASSPQTGELF
TRBJ2-3 | TRBV19 | ATRGPGTDTQY
TRBJ2-1 | TRBV9 | ASSVFLAASYNEQF